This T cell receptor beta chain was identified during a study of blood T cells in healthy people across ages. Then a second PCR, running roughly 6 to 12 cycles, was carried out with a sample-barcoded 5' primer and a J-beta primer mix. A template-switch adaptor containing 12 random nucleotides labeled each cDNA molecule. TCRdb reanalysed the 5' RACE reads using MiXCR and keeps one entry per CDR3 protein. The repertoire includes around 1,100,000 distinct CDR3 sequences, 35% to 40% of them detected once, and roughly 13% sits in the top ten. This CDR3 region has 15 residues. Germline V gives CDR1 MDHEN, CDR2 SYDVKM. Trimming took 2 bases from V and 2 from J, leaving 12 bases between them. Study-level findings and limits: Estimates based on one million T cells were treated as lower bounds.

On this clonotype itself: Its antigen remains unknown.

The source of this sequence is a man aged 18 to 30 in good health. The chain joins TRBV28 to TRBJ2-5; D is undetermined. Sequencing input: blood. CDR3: CASSLRSPLQETQYF. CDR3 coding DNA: TGTGCCAGCAGTTTAAGGTCCCCACTGCAAGAGACCCAGTACTTC.